The source of this T cell receptor (beta chain) is a study of chemoradiotherapy in HPV16-positive cancers. Profiling relied on immunoSEQ multiplex PCR, and the TCRdb table lists in-frame clones only, not all of them. The sample lists roughly 32,000 clones, 80% to 90% occurring once. CDR1 and CDR2 from the germline V gene are SQVTM and ANQGSEA. V lost 3 bases to trimming and J lost 4 bases, with 12 bases between them. The CDR3 runs to 13 residues. The chain uses TRBV29-1 and TRBJ1-2, with D unresolved. The sequence was collected from a human donor with HPV-associated anogenital cancer. The starting material was blood, obtained from a patient who underwent chemoradiotherapy. The CDR3: CSVERDGSYGYTF. The CDR3 DNA reads TGCAGCGTTGAGAGAGATGGGAGCTATGGCTACACCTTC.